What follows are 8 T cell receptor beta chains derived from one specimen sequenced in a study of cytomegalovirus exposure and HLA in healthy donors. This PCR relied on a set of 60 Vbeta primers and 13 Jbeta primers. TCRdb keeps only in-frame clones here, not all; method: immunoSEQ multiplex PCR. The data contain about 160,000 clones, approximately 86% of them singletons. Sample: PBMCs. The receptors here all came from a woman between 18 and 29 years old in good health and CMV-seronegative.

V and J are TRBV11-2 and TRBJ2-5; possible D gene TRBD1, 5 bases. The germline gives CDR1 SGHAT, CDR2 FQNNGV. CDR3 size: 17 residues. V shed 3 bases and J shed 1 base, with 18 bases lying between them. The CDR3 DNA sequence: TGTGCCAGCAGCTTCCCCCAGGGTGCTCCCCTCCAAGAGACCCAGTACTTC. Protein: CASSFPQGAPLQETQYF.

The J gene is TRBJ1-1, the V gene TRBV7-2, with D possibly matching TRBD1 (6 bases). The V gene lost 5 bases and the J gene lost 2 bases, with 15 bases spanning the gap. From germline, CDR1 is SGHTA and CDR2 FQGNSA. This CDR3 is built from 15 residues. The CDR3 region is CASSAQTGGNTEAFF. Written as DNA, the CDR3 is TGTGCCAGCAGCGCCCAGACGGGGGGCAACACTGAAGCTTTCTTT.

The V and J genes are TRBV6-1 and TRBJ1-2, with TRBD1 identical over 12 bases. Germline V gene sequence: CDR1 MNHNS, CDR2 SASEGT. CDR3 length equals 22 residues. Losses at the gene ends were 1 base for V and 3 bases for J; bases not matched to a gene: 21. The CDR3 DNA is TGTGCCAGCAGTGAAGTATTTATGGGACAGGGGGCAAGTAGTTGGATCTACTATGGCTACACCTTC. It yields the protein CASSEVFMGQGASSWIYYGYTF.

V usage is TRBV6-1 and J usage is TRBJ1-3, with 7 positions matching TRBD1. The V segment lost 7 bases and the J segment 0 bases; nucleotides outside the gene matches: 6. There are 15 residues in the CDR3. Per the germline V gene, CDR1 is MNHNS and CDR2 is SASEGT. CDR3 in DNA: TGTGCCAGCACTTTACAGGGGTCCTCTGGAAACACCATATATTTT. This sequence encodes CASTLQGSSGNTIYF.

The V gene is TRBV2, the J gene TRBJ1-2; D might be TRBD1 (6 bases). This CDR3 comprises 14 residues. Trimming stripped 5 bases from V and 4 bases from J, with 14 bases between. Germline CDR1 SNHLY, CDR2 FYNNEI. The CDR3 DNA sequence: TGTGCCAGCAGTCCGGACAGTTATGTCTATGGCTACACCTTC. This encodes CASSPDSYVYGYTF.

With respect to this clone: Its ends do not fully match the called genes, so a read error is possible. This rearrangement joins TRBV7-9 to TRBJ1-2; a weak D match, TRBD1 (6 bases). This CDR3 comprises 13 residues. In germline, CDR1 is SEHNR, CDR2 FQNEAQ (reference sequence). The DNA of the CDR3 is TGTTCCAGCAGCCCTAACAGGGTTCATGGCTACACCTTC. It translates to CSSSPNRVHGYTF.

The CDR3 coding sequence is TGTGCCAGCAGCACTAGCGGGAGCGTTTTAGATACGCAGTATTTT. This codes for CASSTSGSVLDTQYF. V usage is TRBV11-2 and J usage is TRBJ2-3, with 11 bases fitting TRBD2. J was trimmed by 5 bases and V by 5 bases; bases with no gene match: 6. The CDR3 totals 15 residues. CDR1 is SGHAT and CDR2 is FQNNGV in the germline V gene.

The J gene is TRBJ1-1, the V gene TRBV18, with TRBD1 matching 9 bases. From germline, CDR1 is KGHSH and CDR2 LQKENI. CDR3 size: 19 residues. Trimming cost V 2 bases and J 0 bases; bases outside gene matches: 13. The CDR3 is CASSPVTWTGDKLNTEAFF. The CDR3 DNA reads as TGTGCCAGCTCACCAGTGACCTGGACAGGGGATAAGTTGAACACTGAAGCTTTCTTT.